A single sample gave rise to the 31 T cell receptor beta chains below, sequenced in a study of OX40 agonist ivuxolimab in advanced cancers. TCRdb keeps only in-frame clones here, not all; method: immunoSEQ multiplex PCR. The sample has about 73,000 clones, 80% to 95% seen once; the top ten hold about 0.42%. The sequencing used CD4+ or CD8+ T cells sorted from blood, collected in a trial of the OX40 agonist ivuxolimab. The origin of the receptors is an adult with an advanced solid tumor such as melanoma, head and neck, liver or kidney cancer.

This chain joins TRBV11-2 and TRBJ2-1; 11 bases fit TRBD2. V lost 4 bases and J lost 12; bases outside the gene matches: 14. The CDR3 consists of 16 residues. Germline values: CDR1 SGHAT, CDR2 FQNNGV. As DNA, the CDR3 is TGTGCCAGCAGCTCCATAGCGGGAGGGCCCGGTGGACGGCAGTTCTTC. Translating it yields CASSSIAGGPGGRQFF.

The rearrangement uses TRBV6-4 and TRBJ2-2; D call uncertain. CDR3 length: 14 amino acids. V was cut by 0 bases and J by 4 bases, with 6 bases left in between. Germline CDR1 is MRHNA and CDR2 is SNTAGT. The chain's CDR3 is CASSDSSLTGELFF. Here the CDR3 DNA reads TGTGCCAGCAGTGACTCGTCCCTCACCGGGGAGCTGTTTTTT.

The gene calls are TRBV19 and TRBJ1-1; no clear D gene. The V end lost 3 bases, the J end lost 0 bases, and 8 bases lay between the germline ends. Per the germline V gene, CDR1 is LNHDA and CDR2 is SQIVND (reference sequence). There are 14 residues in the CDR3. The CDR3 DNA is TGTGCCAGTAGTATGACCCTCGTGAACACTGAAGCTTTCTTT. This encodes CASSMTLVNTEAFF.

CDR3 region: CASSGQFLNTEAFF. The CDR3 coding sequence is TGTGCCAGCAGTGGACAGTTCTTGAACACTGAAGCTTTCTTT. The chain recombines TRBV2 with TRBJ1-1, with D perhaps matching TRBD1 (5 bases). The V end was cut by 4 bases, the J end by 0 bases, with 9 bases between. Germline assignment: CDR1 SNHLY and CDR2 FYNNEI. The CDR3 runs 14 residues. The full variable domain, its missing parts supplied by reference TRBV2 and TRBJ1-1, is EPEVTQTPSHQVTQMGQEVILRCVPISNHLYFYWYRQILGQKVEFLVSFYNNEISEKSEIFDDQFSVERPDGSNFTLKIRSTKLEDSAMYFCASSGQFLNTEAFFGQGTRLTVV.

The CDR3 bases are TGTGCCTGCCAGACCCGAGGGGGGCTCGCAGATACGCAGTATTTT. Its protein is CACQTRGGLADTQYF. This chain connects TRBV30 to TRBJ2-3, with D possibly being TRBD1 or TRBD2 (6 bases each). V shed 6 bases and J shed 4 bases, with 20 bases lying between them. The CDR3 is made up of 15 amino acids. Germline V gene sequence: CDR1 GTSNPN, CDR2 SVGIG (reference sequence). Filled out from reference TRBV30 and TRBJ2-3, the complete variable domain reads SQTIHQWPATLVQPVGSPLSLECTVEGTSNPNLYWYRQAAGRGLQLLFYSVGIGQISSEVPQNLSASRPQDRQFILSSKKLLLSDSGFYLCACQTRGGLADTQYFGPGTRLTVL.

This chain links TRBV4-1 with TRBJ2-2; 8 bases fit TRBD2. Per germline, CDR1 MGHRA and CDR2 YSYEKL. This CDR3 contains 17 residues. J gave up 5 bases and V 4 bases, and 12 bases lay outside the gene matches. CDR3 sequence (DNA): TGCGCCAGCAGCCGCTTAAAGAGCGGGAGTGGTACCGGGGAGCTGTTTTTT. Translated: CASSRLKSGSGTGELFF.

The chain uses TRBV10-3 and TRBJ2-7; 7 bases line up with TRBD1. Trimming removed 6 bases from V and 3 bases from J; junction bases left unmatched: 5. CDR3 size: 13 residues. CDR1 and CDR2 from the germline V gene are ENHRY and SYGVKD. The CDR3 coding sequence is TGTGCCATCAGGGGGGACAGTCACTACGAGCAGTACTTC. Translation: CAIRGDSHYEQYF.

This rearrangement joins TRBV2 to TRBJ2-2, with 10 positions matching TRBD2. V trimming: 4 bases; J trimming: 2 bases; junction bases outside the gene matches: 4. The CDR3 spans 16 residues. CDR1 and CDR2 (germline): SNHLY, FYNNEI. This chain's CDR3 is CASSATSGLNTGELFF. The CDR3 coding sequence is TGTGCCAGCAGTGCGACTAGCGGGTTAAACACCGGGGAGCTGTTTTTT.

The J gene is TRBJ1-2, the V gene TRBV5-1; D is possibly TRBD1 (5 bases). Trimming removed 4 bases at V and 6 bases at J, with 16 bases between. Germline-derived CDR1 and CDR2 are SGHRS and YFSETQ. CDR3 length: 14 residues. The CDR3 here is CASSPLTRRDGYTF. CDR3 DNA sequence: TGCGCCAGCAGCCCCTTAACTCGCAGGGATGGCTACACCTTC.

The chain recombines TRBV7-9 with TRBJ1-1; 8 bases line up with TRBD1. The V segment lost 4 bases and the J segment 5 bases; nucleotides outside the gene matches: 9. This CDR3 has 15 amino acids. Germline lookup yields CDR1 SEHNR and CDR2 FQNEAQ (reference sequence). In DNA form, the CDR3 reads TGTGCCAGCAGCTCAAGGACAGGGAGGTTGACTGAAGCTTTCTTT. This translates into CASSSRTGRLTEAFF.

V usage is TRBV7-9 and J usage is TRBJ1-3, with a possible D match to TRBD1 (5 bases). Per the germline V gene, CDR1 is SEHNR and CDR2 is FQNEAQ (reference sequence). The CDR3 consists of 14 residues. Between the trimmed V and J ends, which lost 5 bases and 1 base, there was a span of 9 bases. This CDR3 reads CASSTGLSGNTIYF. CDR3 nucleotides: TGTGCCAGCAGCACGGGGCTTTCTGGAAACACCATATATTTT.

The chain combines TRBV30 with TRBJ2-1; D remains ambiguous. Looked up from germline, CDR1 is GTSNPN and CDR2 is SVGIG (reference sequence). Trimming cost V 7 bases and J 0 bases, with 19 bases left between them. CDR3 length equals 16 residues. In DNA form, the CDR3 reads TGTGCCTCTCTCCCTGTGCATAGGAGCTCCTACAATGAGCAGTTCTTC. Translating it yields CASLPVHRSSYNEQFF.

The rearrangement links TRBV4-1 to TRBJ2-3; D unresolved. The ends were cut back, 1 base at V and 6 bases at J, with 14 bases in the middle. The CDR3 is made up of 15 amino acids. Germline CDR1 and CDR2: MGHRA and YSYEKL. The CDR3 sequence is CASSQAPVDGDTQYF. CDR3 nucleotides: TGCGCCAGCAGCCAAGCTCCAGTGGATGGGGATACGCAGTATTTT.

V is TRBV11-2 and J is TRBJ2-3, with 13 nucleotides matching TRBD2. The V gene end was trimmed by 5 bases and the J gene end by 0 bases; junction bases not matched to a gene: 5. Germline CDR1 and CDR2: SGHAT and FQNNGV. CDR3 size: 17 residues. The CDR3, as DNA: TGTGCCAGCAGCCTCGGACTAGCGGGAGCTAGCACAGATACGCAGTATTTT. This encodes CASSLGLAGASTDTQYF.

A single count supports this clone. The V gene is TRBV4-1, the J gene TRBJ2-7; no firm D call. Germline assignment: CDR1 MGHRA and CDR2 YSYEKL. V lost 0 bases to trimming and J lost 3 bases, with 9 bases between them. The CDR3 extends over 14 amino acids. CDR3 sequence reads: CASSQDLGYYEQYF. The CDR3 nucleotides read TGCGCCAGCAGCCAAGATCTGGGTTACTACGAGCAGTACTTC.

Remarks on this clone: The sample has other DNA sequences that encode this CDR3 too. The genes are TRBV4-3 and TRBJ2-2; 7 bases agree with TRBD2. The CDR3 has 16 amino acids. The germline CDR1 and CDR2 sequences are LGHNA and YSLEER. The V segment lost 1 base and the J segment 4 bases; nucleotides outside the gene matches: 6. The CDR3 protein is CASSQGAGVVTGELFF. The CDR3 DNA is TGCGCCAGCAGCCAAGGGGCGGGAGTTGTCACCGGGGAGCTGTTTTTT.

The chain has TRBV7-2 and TRBJ2-5, with 8 bases that match TRBD2. This CDR3 is built from 12 residues. Germline-derived CDR1 and CDR2 are SGHTA and FQGNSA. V dropped 6 bases and J dropped 5; count of bases not matched to a gene: 2. CDR3 DNA sequence: TGTGCCAGCAGGGGACTAGGGGAGACCCAGTACTTC. This translates into CASRGLGETQYF. Supplemented by reference TRBV7-2 and TRBJ2-5, the full variable domain reads GAGVSQSPSNKVTEKGKDVELRCDPISGHTALYWYRQSLGQGLEFLIYFQGNSAPDKSGLPSDRFSAERTGGSVSTLTIQRTQQEDSAVYLCASRGLGETQYFGPGTRLLVL.

This clone appeared a single time. This rearrangement joins TRBV4-1 to TRBJ2-1, with 9 positions matching TRBD2. CDR1 and CDR2 from the germline V gene are MGHRA and YSYEKL. With V trimmed by 1 base and J by 6 bases, 7 bases remained unmatched. The CDR3 contains 16 residues. The CDR3 reads CASSQGGRALPNEQFF. CDR3 nucleotide sequence: TGCGCCAGCAGCCAAGGCGGGAGGGCCCTGCCCAATGAGCAGTTCTTC.

The rearrangement uses TRBV4-1 and TRBJ1-4; possible D gene TRBD1, 5 bases. V was pared by 0 bases and J by 7 bases, with 12 bases between. In germline, CDR1 is MGHRA, CDR2 YSYEKL. There are 15 residues in the CDR3. The CDR3 loop reads CASSQEFREPEKLFF. CDR3 nucleotide sequence: TGCGCCAGCAGCCAAGAGTTCAGGGAACCTGAAAAACTGTTTTTT.

The chain joins TRBV5-4 to TRBJ1-1, with D tentatively TRBD1 (5 bases). Trimming took 2 bases from V and 0 from J, leaving 11 bases between them. Per the germline V gene, CDR1 is SGHNT and CDR2 is YYREEE (reference sequence). The CDR3 covers 15 residues. CDR3 DNA sequence: TGTGCCAGCAGCTTCCCGGCGGGGGTGAACACTGAAGCTTTCTTT. Amino acid sequence: CASSFPAGVNTEAFF.

This chain uses TRBV7-2 with TRBJ2-5; D is possibly TRBD2 (6 bases). The CDR3 runs 15 residues. V was shortened by 0 bases and J by 2 bases, with 10 bases between the two germline ends. Germline-derived CDR1 and CDR2 are SGHTA and FQGNSA. Written as DNA, the CDR3 is TGTGCCAGCAGCTTAGCGGGACTTGCGCAAGAGACCCAGTACTTC. It yields the protein CASSLAGLAQETQYF. The whole variable domain, remainder taken from reference TRBV7-2 and TRBJ2-5, is GAGVSQSPSNKVTEKGKDVELRCDPISGHTALYWYRQSLGQGLEFLIYFQGNSAPDKSGLPSDRFSAERTGGSVSTLTIQRTQQEDSAVYLCASSLAGLAQETQYFGPGTRLLVL.

This sequence joins TRBV5-1 and TRBJ1-2; no firm D call. Trimming removed 4 bases from V and 2 bases from J, with 9 bases in between. This CDR3 has 13 amino acids. The V gene's germline CDR1 is SGHRS and CDR2 YFSETQ. The CDR3 DNA reads as TGCGCCAGCAGCCCCTCGGGAAACTATGGCTACACCTTC. Residues: CASSPSGNYGYTF.

The CDR3 sequence: CASSPGFGGELFF. CDR3 DNA: TGTGCCAGCTCACCAGGGTTCGGCGGGGAGCTGTTTTTT. The rearrangement uses TRBV18 and TRBJ2-2; D is unclear. The germline V and J ends were trimmed by 2 bases and 7 bases, with 8 bases remaining between them. The CDR3 covers 13 residues. Germline loops: CDR1 KGHSH, CDR2 LQKENI.

The chain has TRBV5-1 and TRBJ2-7; weak D call: TRBD2 (5 bases). Germline V lookup: CDR1 SGHRS, CDR2 YFSETQ. V gave up 4 bases and J gave up 2 bases, with 10 bases separating them. The CDR3 is made up of 13 amino acids. The CDR3 spells CASSGSEPYEQYF. In nucleotides, the CDR3 is TGCGCCAGCAGCGGGAGTGAACCCTACGAGCAGTACTTC.

The V and J genes are TRBV7-2 and TRBJ2-1, with TRBD1 as a possible D gene (6 bases). V dropped 5 bases and J dropped 3 bases, with 20 bases sitting between them. CDR3 length: 17 residues. Germline-derived CDR1 and CDR2 are SGHTA and FQGNSA. The CDR3 reads CASSPTTLGTHYNEQFF. CDR3 in DNA: TGTGCCAGCAGCCCAACTACCCTCGGGACACACTACAATGAGCAGTTCTTC.

This chain joins TRBV19 and TRBJ2-3, with 11 bases lining up with TRBD2. CDR1 is LNHDA and CDR2 is SQIVND in the germline V gene (reference sequence). V shed 7 bases, J shed 0 bases, and the junction held 3 bases outside the gene matches. This CDR3 comprises 15 residues. CDR3 region: CASTRTSGSTDTQYF. DNA for the CDR3: TGTGCCAGTACTCGGACTAGCGGGAGCACAGATACGCAGTATTTT.

The rearrangement joins TRBV30 to TRBJ2-2; no reliable D call. With 3 bases removed from V and 0 bases from J, the gap between germline ends came to 8 bases. The germline V gene has CDR1 GTSNPN and CDR2 SVGIG (reference sequence). CDR3 length equals 14 residues. This chain's CDR3 is CAWRDGPNTGELFF. The CDR3 nucleotides are TGTGCCTGGAGGGACGGGCCGAACACCGGGGAGCTGTTTTTT.

The rearrangement links TRBV11-3 to TRBJ2-7; 8 positions match TRBD2. The CDR3 is made up of 16 amino acids. Germline V lookup: CDR1 SGHNT, CDR2 YENEEA. V shed 3 bases and J 5 bases; nucleotides not matched to a gene: 12. CDR3 nucleotides: TGTGCCAGCAGCTTTGAGGGGACTAGATCTGTCCACGAGCAGTACTTC. It codes for CASSFEGTRSVHEQYF.

This clone was picked up a small number of times. The CDR3 region has the DNA TGTGCCAGCAGTTCTCATACCGGGGAGCTGTTTTTT. It is translated as CASSSHTGELFF. This sequence joins TRBV27 and TRBJ2-2; D is unresolved. CDR3 length equals 12 residues. With 4 bases removed from V and 5 bases from J, the gap between germline ends came to 5 bases. CDR1 MNHEY and CDR2 SMNVEV come from the germline V gene (reference sequence).

In the case of this clone: Additional DNA sequences in this sample encode the identical CDR3. The chain employs TRBV18 and TRBJ1-5; D is uncertain. The CDR3 covers 14 residues. In germline, CDR1 is KGHSH, CDR2 LQKENI. V lost 3 bases to trimming and J lost 0 bases, with 6 bases between them. The CDR3: CASSPGSSNQPQHF. In DNA form, the CDR3 reads TGTGCCAGCTCACCGGGAAGTAGCAATCAGCCCCAGCATTTT.

V usage is TRBV11-3 and J usage is TRBJ2-1; tentative D call: TRBD2 (6 bases). Germline CDR1 and CDR2: SGHNT and YENEEA. CDR3 length: 14 residues. V gave up 1 base and J gave up 5 bases, with 9 bases separating them. The CDR3 region is CASSLVGGHNEQFF. DNA for the CDR3: TGTGCCAGCAGCTTAGTCGGGGGTCACAATGAGCAGTTCTTC.